The text below deals with one T cell receptor (beta chain). The antigen is not known. This entry is derived from a study of cytomegalovirus exposure and HLA in healthy donors. From germline, CDR1 is SGHVS and CDR2 FQNEAQ. The CDR3 is made up of 15 amino acids. Broader study findings: HLA allele associations emerged for some 16,000 TCR beta sequences in a later analysis, at 0.05 false discovery rate. Reported findings show TCR beta sequences accurately forecast HLA-A and HLA-B alleles in most subjects.

PCR used 60 Vbeta primers and 13 Jbeta primers. Assay used: immunoSEQ multiplex PCR; TCRdb lists only in-frame clones, some missing. The table includes around 200,000 clones, roughly 78% detected once. The sequenced sample consisted of PBMCs. V gene TRBV7-8 combines with J gene TRBJ2-5, with a possible D match to TRBD2 (5 bases). With the DNA end fitting TRBJ2-7 better, the J assignment may be wrong. This TCR came from a woman aged 25 to 39 in good health and CMV-seropositive. CDR3 nucleotide sequence: TGTGCCAGCAGCCCTTTAAAGGGAGTCTCCTACGAGCAGTACTTC. Residues: CASSPLKGVSYEQYF.